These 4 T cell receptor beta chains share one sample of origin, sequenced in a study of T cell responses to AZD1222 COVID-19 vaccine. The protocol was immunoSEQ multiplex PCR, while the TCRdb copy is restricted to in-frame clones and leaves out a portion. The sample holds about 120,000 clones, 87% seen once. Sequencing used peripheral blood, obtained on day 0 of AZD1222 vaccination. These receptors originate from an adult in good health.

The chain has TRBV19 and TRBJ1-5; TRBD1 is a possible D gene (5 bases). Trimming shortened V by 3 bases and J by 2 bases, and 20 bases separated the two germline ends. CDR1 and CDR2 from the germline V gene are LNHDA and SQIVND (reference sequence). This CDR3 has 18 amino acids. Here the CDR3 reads CASSINTFPGKRNQPQHF. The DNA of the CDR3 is TGTGCCAGTAGTATCAACACATTTCCAGGGAAACGCAATCAGCCCCAGCATTTT.

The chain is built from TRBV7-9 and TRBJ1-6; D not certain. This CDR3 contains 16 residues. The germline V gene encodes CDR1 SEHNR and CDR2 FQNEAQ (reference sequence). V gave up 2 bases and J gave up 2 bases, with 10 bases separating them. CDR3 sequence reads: CASSLSAEAYNSPLHF. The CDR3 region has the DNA TGTGCCAGCAGCTTATCGGCGGAGGCCTATAATTCACCCCTCCACTTT.

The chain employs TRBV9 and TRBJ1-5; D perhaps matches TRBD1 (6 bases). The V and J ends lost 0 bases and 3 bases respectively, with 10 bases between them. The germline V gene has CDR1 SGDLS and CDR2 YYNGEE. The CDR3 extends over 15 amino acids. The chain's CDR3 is CASSVADSLNQPQHF. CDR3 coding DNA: TGTGCCAGCAGCGTAGCGGACAGCCTCAATCAGCCCCAGCATTTT.

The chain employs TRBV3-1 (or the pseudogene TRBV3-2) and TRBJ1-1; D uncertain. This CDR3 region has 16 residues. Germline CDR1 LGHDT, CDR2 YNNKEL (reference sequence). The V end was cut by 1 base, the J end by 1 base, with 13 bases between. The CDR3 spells CASSQVPMKTNTEAFF. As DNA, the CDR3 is TGTGCCAGCAGCCAAGTCCCCATGAAAACGAACACTGAAGCTTTCTTT.